This is a list of T cell receptor beta chains from one sample in a study of beta chain features in type 1 diabetes. The data were produced by immunoSEQ multiplex PCR, yet TCRdb's version contains in-frame clones alone and is incomplete. The data show 350,000 to 400,000 clones, approximately 15% seen once. Input material: naive CD4+ T cells from blood. These TCRs come from a woman aged 18-29 years in good health. CDR3s include the opening cysteine and the closing phenylalanine or tryptophan. A D gene is named only where the DNA matches it firmly. Some rows have no size entry. The others give once, few or many, or a class for an expanded clone.

clone size,V gene,J gene,D gene,CDR3 DNA,CDR3 protein
NA,TRBV28,TRBJ1-5,NA,TGTGCCAGCAGTTTAAATACAGGGTCGCGGCAGCCCCAGCATTTT,CASSLNTGSRQPQHF
once,TRBV28,TRBJ2-1,NA,TGTGCCAGCAGTCCCGGGACATTCAACGACGAGCAGTTCTTC,CASSPGTFNDEQFF
NA,TRBV4-2,TRBJ2-1,TRBD2,TGTGCCAGCAGCCAGGACGGGACTAGCGGGAACAATGAGCAGTTCTTC,CASSQDGTSGNNEQFF
few,TRBV7-2,TRBJ2-7,NA,TGTGCCAGCAGCTTAGTGTCAGGGGGGACGTCCCGCGAGCAGTACTTC,CASSLVSGGTSREQYF
few,TRBV5-1,TRBJ2-5,TRBD2,TGCGCCAGCAGCTCGGGGGGACTAGCGGGAGAGACCCAGTACTTC,CASSSGGLAGETQYF
NA,TRBV29-1,TRBJ2-7,TRBD2,TGCAGCGTTTCACTACTAGCGGGAAGGGCGGGCGAGCAGTACTTC,CSVSLLAGRAGEQYF
few,TRBV5-1,TRBJ2-7,NA,TGCGCCAGCAGCCCGCAGGGGCCCTACGAGCAGTACTTC,CASSPQGPYEQYF
few,TRBV30,TRBJ2-7,TRBD1,TGTGCCTGGAGTACCGGGACAGGGACCTACGAGCAGTACTTC,CAWSTGTGTYEQYF
NA,TRBV14,TRBJ2-1,NA,TGTGCCAGCAGCCCTTTCCCCGGGGATGAGCAGTTCTTC,CASSPFPGDEQFF
NA,TRBV11-2,TRBJ2-1,TRBD2,TGTGCCAGCAGCTTAGGATCGGGGACTAGCGGGAATGAGCAGTTCTTC,CASSLGSGTSGNEQFF
NA,TRBV5-1,TRBJ2-1,TRBD2,TGCGCCAGCAGCCTACTGCTTACTAGCGCCTACAATGAGCAGTTCTTC,CASSLLLTSAYNEQFF
NA,TRBV6-5,TRBJ2-3,TRBD2,TGTGCCAGCAGGGGACTAGGAAACACAGATACGCAGTATTTT,CASRGLGNTDTQYF
few,TRBV29-1,TRBJ2-5,TRBD1,TGCAGCGTCAGACAGGGGCAAGAGACCCAGTACTTC,CSVRQGQETQYF
NA,TRBV30,TRBJ2-3,NA,TGTGCCTGGAGTGTATTCGGGATAGGGACAGATACGCAGTATTTT,CAWSVFGIGTDTQYF
NA,TRBV5-4,TRBJ2-7,TRBD2,TGTGCCAGCAGCCCCGCCGCGGGGCGGGAGTCGTCCTACGAGCAGTACTTC,CASSPAAGRESSYEQYF
few,TRBV7-3,TRBJ2-5,NA,TGTGCCAGCAGCTTATCTCTAGCGCAAGAGACCCAGTACTTC,CASSLSLAQETQYF
NA,TRBV6-5,TRBJ2-4,NA,TGTGCCAGCGGGCAGGGAAACATTCAGTACTTC,CASGQGNIQYF
NA,TRBV29-1,TRBJ2-7,TRBD2,TGCAGCGTTGAATCAGGGGCTCCGGGACTAGCGGGAGAACTCGAGCAGTACTTC,CSVESGAPGLAGELEQYF
NA,TRBV28,TRBJ2-1,TRBD2,TGTGCCAGCAGAGCGGGATACAATGAGCAGTTCTTC,CASRAGYNEQFF
few,TRBV6-5,TRBJ2-1,TRBD1,TGTGCCAGCAGCCCGGACAGGGGGCCTTTTAATGAGCAGTTCTTC,CASSPDRGPFNEQFF
NA,TRBV18,TRBJ1-1,NA,TGTGCCAGCTCACCGAACAGGGTAATTGGAAACACTGAAGCTTTCTTT,CASSPNRVIGNTEAFF
NA,TRBV7-3,TRBJ2-3,TRBD2,TGTGCCAGCAGCCTCCAGACTAGCGGGATCACAGATACGCAGTATTTT,CASSLQTSGITDTQYF